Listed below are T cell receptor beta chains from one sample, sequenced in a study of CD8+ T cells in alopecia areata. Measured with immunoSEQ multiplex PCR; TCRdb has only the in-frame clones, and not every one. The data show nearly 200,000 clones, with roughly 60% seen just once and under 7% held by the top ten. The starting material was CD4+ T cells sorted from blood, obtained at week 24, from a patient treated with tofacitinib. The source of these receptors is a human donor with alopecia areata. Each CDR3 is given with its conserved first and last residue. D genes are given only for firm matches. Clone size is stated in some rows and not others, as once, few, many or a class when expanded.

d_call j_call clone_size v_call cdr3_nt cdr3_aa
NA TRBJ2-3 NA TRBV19 TGTGCCAGTAGCCAACGGGTCGGAGGCGCAGATACGCAGTATTTT CASSQRVGGADTQYF
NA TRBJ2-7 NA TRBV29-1 TGCAGCGTTGAAGGGGTAGATGCCGAGCAGTACTTC CSVEGVDAEQYF
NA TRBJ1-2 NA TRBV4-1 TGCGCCAGCAGCCAAGAAGAAACAGGTATCGATGGCTACACCTTC CASSQEETGIDGYTF
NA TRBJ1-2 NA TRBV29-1 TGCAGCGGTACCAGGGTGGGTGATGGCTACACCTTC CSGTRVGDGYTF
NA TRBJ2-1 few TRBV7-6 TGTGCCAGCAGCTTGGGACAAGACAATGAGCAGTTCTTC CASSLGQDNEQFF
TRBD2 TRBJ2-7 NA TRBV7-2 TGTGCCAGCAGCTTAGCGCTAGTAGCGGGGGGACAGTACTTC CASSLALVAGGQYF
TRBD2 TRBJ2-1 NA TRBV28 TGTGCCAGCAGCCGTCCGGGGGGCTCCTACAATGAGCAGTTCTTC CASSRPGGSYNEQFF
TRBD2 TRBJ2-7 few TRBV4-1 TGCGCCAGCAGCCAGCCGACTAGCGGGAGCCACGAGCAGTACTTC CASSQPTSGSHEQYF
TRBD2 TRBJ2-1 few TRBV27 TGTGCCAGCAGTTTATCGTTCCCACGGGCTAGCGGGAGGTCCTACAATGAGCAGTTCTTC CASSLSFPRASGRSYNEQFF
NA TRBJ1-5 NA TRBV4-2 TGTGCCAGCAGCCAAGAGGCAGCTCAGGGCAATCAGCCCCAGCATTTT CASSQEAAQGNQPQHF
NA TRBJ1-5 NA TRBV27 TGTGCCAGCAGTTTATCGATACGAGGCAATCAGCCCCAGCATTTT CASSLSIRGNQPQHF
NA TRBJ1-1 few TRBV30 TGTGCCTGGAGCCGACGAACAGCAGGTAACACTGAAGCTTTCTTT CAWSRRTAGNTEAFF
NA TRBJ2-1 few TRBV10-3 TGTGCCATCAGTGACCTCGACGGAGGGGTCAATGAGCAGTTCTTC CAISDLDGGVNEQFF
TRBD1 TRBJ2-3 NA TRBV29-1 TGCAGCGGAGACAGGGTGACAGGAGTCACAGATACGCAGTATTTT CSGDRVTGVTDTQYF
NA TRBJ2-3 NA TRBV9 TGTGCCAGCAGCGTAAGGCCCCCAGATACGCAGTATTTT CASSVRPPDTQYF
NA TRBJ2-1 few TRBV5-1 TGCGCCAGCAGCTTTTTAGGAGCTTCAACCGGGAACCAGGCTCAGTTCTTC CASSFLGASTGNQAQFF
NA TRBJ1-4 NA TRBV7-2 TGTGCCAGCAGCCCCCGGGGGGGTACTAATGAAAAACTGTTTTTT CASSPRGGTNEKLFF
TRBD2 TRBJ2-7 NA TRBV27 TGTGCCAGCAGTCCCCTTGTGCGGGAGCGGGAGGGCTACGAGCAGTACTTC CASSPLVREREGYEQYF
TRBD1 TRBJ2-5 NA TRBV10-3 TGTGCCATCAGTAGGGACAGGGGCCAAGAGACCCAGTACTTC CAISRDRGQETQYF
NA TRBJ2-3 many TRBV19 TGTGCCAGTAGCCCAGGGACAGATACGCAGTATTTT CASSPGTDTQYF
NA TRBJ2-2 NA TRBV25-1 TGTGCCAGCAGTATGACGTATAACACCGGGGAGCTGTTTTTT CASSMTYNTGELFF
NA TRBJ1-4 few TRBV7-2 TGTGCCAGCAGCTTAGCGATGGGGGGCAGTGAAAAACTGTTTTTT CASSLAMGGSEKLFF
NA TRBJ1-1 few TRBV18 TGTGCCAGCTCAGAACAGAGGAACACTGAAGCTTTCTTT CASSEQRNTEAFF
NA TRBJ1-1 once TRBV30 TGTGCCTGGAGATCACGGACAGCCACCAAACATTCGAACACTGAAGCTTTCTTT CAWRSRTATKHSNTEAFF
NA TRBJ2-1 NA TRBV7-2 TGTGCCAGCAGCTTACAGGACAGCTCCTACAATGAGCAGTTCTTC CASSLQDSSYNEQFF
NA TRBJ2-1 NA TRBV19 TGTGCCAGTAGTATGACAGGGAGGTCGTCCAATGAGCAGTTCTTC CASSMTGRSSNEQFF
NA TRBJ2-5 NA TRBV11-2 TGTGCCAGCAGCTTACAATTAGAGACCCAGTACTTC CASSLQLETQYF
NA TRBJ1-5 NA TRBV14 TGTGCCAGCAGCTACGGACTTGATCAGCCCCAGCATTTT CASSYGLDQPQHF
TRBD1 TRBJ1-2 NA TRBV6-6 TGTGCCAGCAATGACAGGGATTTGGGTGGCTACACCTTC CASNDRDLGGYTF
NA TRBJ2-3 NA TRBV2 TGTGCCAGCAGTTCGAGCACAGATACGCAGTATTTT CASSSSTDTQYF
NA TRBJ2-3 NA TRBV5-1 TGCGCCAGCAGAGAGGACAGCTACTATACGCAGTATTTT CASREDSYYTQYF
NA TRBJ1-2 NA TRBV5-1 TGCGCCAGCAGCTTAATCGGAGACTATGGCTACACCTTC CASSLIGDYGYTF
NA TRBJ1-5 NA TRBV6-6 TGTGCCACTCAGGGTTCTAGCAATCAGCCCCAGCATTTT CATQGSSNQPQHF
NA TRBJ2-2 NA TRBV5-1 TGCGCCAGCAGCCGAACCGGGACCAACACCGGGGAGCTGTTTTTT CASSRTGTNTGELFF
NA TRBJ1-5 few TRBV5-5 TGTGCCAGCAGCCGGGGGGAACGCAATCAGCCCCAGCATTTT CASSRGERNQPQHF
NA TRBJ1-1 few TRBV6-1 TGTGCCAGCAGCTCGACCTTAGGGGGAGTAGCTTTCTTT CASSSTLGGVAFF
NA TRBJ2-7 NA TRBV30 TGTGCCTGGAGGACAGCCCACTACGAGCAGTACTTC CAWRTAHYEQYF
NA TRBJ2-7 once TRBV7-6 TGTGCCAGCAGCGCGGATGTACTGCAGTACTTC CASSADVLQYF
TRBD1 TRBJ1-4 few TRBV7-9 TGTGCCAGCAGCTCCCGGGACAGAAGGAAAAAACTGTTTTTT CASSSRDRRKKLFF
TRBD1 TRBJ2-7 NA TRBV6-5 TGTGCCAGCAGCCGCAGGGGGCCGGACGAGCAGTACTTC CASSRRGPDEQYF
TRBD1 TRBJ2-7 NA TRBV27 TGTGCCAGCAGACGGGGGACAGGGTTAGACTCCTACGAGCAGTACTTC CASRRGTGLDSYEQYF
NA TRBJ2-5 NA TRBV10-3 TGTGCCATCAGGAGCGGCGGTCAAGAGACCCAGTACTTC CAIRSGGQETQYF
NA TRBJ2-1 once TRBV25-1 TGTTCCACCAAGAGAGGGGTTCGGCATGAGCAGTTCTTC CSTKRGVRHEQFF
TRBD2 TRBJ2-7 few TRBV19 TGTGCCAGTAGTATAACCCTAGCGGGACGTGGCGAGCAGTACTTC CASSITLAGRGEQYF
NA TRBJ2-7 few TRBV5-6 TGTGCCAGCAGCTCGCCGCATAGCTCCTACGAGCAGTACTTC CASSSPHSSYEQYF
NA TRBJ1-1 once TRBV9 TGTGCCAGCAGCGTCGTGGCAGGGAACACTGAAGCTTTCTTT CASSVVAGNTEAFF
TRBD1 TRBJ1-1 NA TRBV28 TGTGCCAGCAGACCCACCGGGACAGTGAACACTGAAGCTTTCTTT CASRPTGTVNTEAFF
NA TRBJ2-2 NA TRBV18 TGTGCCAGCTCACCACCAGGTCTCCCCGCGAACACCGGGGAGCTGTTTTTT CASSPPGLPANTGELFF
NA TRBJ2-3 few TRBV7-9 TGTGCCAGCAGCTCGCAAGATACGCAGTATTTT CASSSQDTQYF
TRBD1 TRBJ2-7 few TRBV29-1 TGCAGCGTAATTCCGGGACAGGGACGATACGAGCAGTACTTC CSVIPGQGRYEQYF
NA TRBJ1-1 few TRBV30 TGTGCCTGGAGTGTAGAACGGGACACTGAAGCTTTCTTT CAWSVERDTEAFF
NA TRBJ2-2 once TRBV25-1 TGTGCCAGCGGAAGAGGGGGGGACACCGGGGAGCTGTTTTTT CASGRGGDTGELFF
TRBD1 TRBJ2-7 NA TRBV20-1 TGCAGTGCTGGGACAGGTCACGAGCAGTACTTC CSAGTGHEQYF
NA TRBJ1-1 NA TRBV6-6 TGTGCCAGCAGTGACCGACAGAACACTGAAGCTTTCTTT CASSDRQNTEAFF
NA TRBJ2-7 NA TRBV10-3 TGTGCCATCACAGGACAGCTCTCCTACGAGCAGTACTTC CAITGQLSYEQYF
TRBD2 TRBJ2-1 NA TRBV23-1 TGCGCCAGCAGTCACGGGGGGAGTTTCTACAATGAGCAGTTCTTC CASSHGGSFYNEQFF
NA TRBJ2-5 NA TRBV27 TGTGCCAGCAGTTTATCGAGTGTGGTCCGAGAGACCCAGTACTTC CASSLSSVVRETQYF
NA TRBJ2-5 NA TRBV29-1 TGCAGCGTTGAATTTGGGGGCCTGGAGACCCAGTACTTC CSVEFGGLETQYF
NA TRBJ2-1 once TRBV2 TGTGCCAGCAGTGAAGTAGGGGGACCAAACAATGAGCAGTTCTTC CASSEVGGPNNEQFF
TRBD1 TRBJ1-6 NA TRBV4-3 TGCGCCAGCAGCCAAGGCCTAGGACAGGGCGTTAATTCACCCCTCCACTTT CASSQGLGQGVNSPLHF